A selection of T cell receptor beta chains follows, all from one sample in a study of T cell repertoires in cytomegalovirus infection. MiXCR, applied by TCRdb to the reads, yields one record per CDR3 protein. The repertoire holds some 680,000 distinct CDR3 sequences, with roughly 35% as singletons. Sequencing input: PBMCs. Receptors originate from a human donor in good health (CMV status not recorded). Some clones in this sample may be carry-over from other donors' samples. Each CDR3 is given with its conserved first and last residue. D genes are given only for firm matches. The listing skips clone size in some rows; elsewhere it reads once, few, many or a size class.

CDR3 DNA	CDR3 protein	V gene	J gene	D gene	clone size
TGTGCCAGCAGTTTATTGGGACGGAGTGGAAACACCATATATTTT	CASSLLGRSGNTIYF	TRBV28	TRBJ1-3	.	many
TGTGCCAGCAGTGAGCAGACAGGGGGTAGCTCTGGGGCCAACGTCCTGACTTTC	CASSEQTGGSSGANVLTF	TRBV12-3/TRBV12-4	TRBJ2-6	TRBD1	.
TGTGCCAGCAGCCGACGTTTGGGCGGGAGGGCGGGTGTGGTAAACATTCAGTACTTC	CASSRRLGGRAGVVNIQYF	TRBV7-8	TRBJ2-4	TRBD2	few
TGTGCCAGCAGCGTTCGGGCTCCCAATGAAAAACTGTTTTTT	CASSVRAPNEKLFF	TRBV7-2	TRBJ1-4	.	.
TGTTCTAGCAGCTTAAGCAGAAATGAAAAACTGTTTTTT	CSSSLSRNEKLFF	TRBV7-6	TRBJ1-4	.	.
TGTGCCAGCAGTTTAGTCTCAAGGGTCGGGGGGGACACCGGGGAGCTGTTTTTT	CASSLVSRVGGDTGELFF	TRBV27	TRBJ2-2	TRBD2	.
TGTGCCAGCAGCTCCCCCCCGGGACTAGCGGGGCGACAAGAGACCCAGTACTTC	CASSSPPGLAGRQETQYF	TRBV7-8	TRBJ2-5	TRBD2	.
TGTGCCAGCAGCCAGCGGGGGGGGGGTGGCAATCAGCCCCAGCATTTT	CASSQRGGGGNQPQHF	TRBV7-2	TRBJ1-5	.	.
TGCAGTGCCAACCTTAGGCGGGCTAGCCCCAAAAACATTCAGTACTTC	CSANLRRASPKNIQYF	TRBV20-1	TRBJ2-4	.	once
TGTGCCAGCAGGAAGGGACAGGGGGTTGACGAGCAGTACTTC	CASRKGQGVDEQYF	TRBV6-1	TRBJ2-7	TRBD1	few
TGTGCCAGCAGTTTTCCCCTAGTCTCCTACAATGAGCAGTTCTTC	CASSFPLVSYNEQFF	TRBV28	TRBJ2-1	.	.
TGTGCCAGCAGTTACTCGCCGCAGTTTAATGAAAAACTGTTTTTT	CASSYSPQFNEKLFF	TRBV6-5	TRBJ1-4	.	few
TGTGCCAGCAGTTATTTGGGGAATACAAACCGGGCTTTCTTT	CASSYLGNTNRAFF	TRBV6-2/TRBV6-3	TRBJ1-1	.	many
TGTGCCACTCAACAGGGATATAGCAATCAGCCCCAGCATTTT	CATQQGYSNQPQHF	TRBV19	TRBJ1-5	.	few
TGTGCCAGCAGCCCGAAGACAGGGGTTTACGAGCAGTACTTC	CASSPKTGVYEQYF	TRBV7-6	TRBJ2-7	TRBD1	many
TGTGCCAGCAGCCAAAAACACTCTGGGGCCAACGTCCTGACTTTC	CASSQKHSGANVLTF	TRBV7-9	TRBJ2-6	.	few
TGTGCCAGCAGCTTGTCGCGGGGTGCGGACACTGAAGCTTTCTTT	CASSLSRGADTEAFF	TRBV5-4	TRBJ1-1	.	once
TGTGCCAGCAGTTCCCGTACGAATAGAAACACCATATATTTT	CASSSRTNRNTIYF	TRBV28	TRBJ1-3	.	few
TGTGCCAGCAGCCCCCCCGCCCAGGGGTCCGGAAACACCATATATTTT	CASSPPAQGSGNTIYF	TRBV7-9	TRBJ1-3	.	.
TGTGCCAGCAGCTTATTGGAGCAGGGACGAGCTTTCTTT	CASSLLEQGRAFF	TRBV7-2	TRBJ1-1	.	many
TGTGCCAGCAGTTACGGGAAGAGCTCTGGAAACACCATATATTTT	CASSYGKSSGNTIYF	TRBV6-6	TRBJ1-3	.	.
TGTGCCAGCAGCCAAGAGGGTCCCGGTAACACCGGGGAGCTGTTTTTT	CASSQEGPGNTGELFF	TRBV4-2	TRBJ2-2	.	few